This is a list of T cell receptor beta chains from one sample in a study of blood T cell repertoires in COVID-19. TCRdb keeps only in-frame clones here, not all; method: immunoSEQ multiplex PCR. The table records fewer than 200,000 clones, roughly 78% of them present only once. Sequencing was done on a sample of PBMCs or T cells enriched from blood (not recorded which). These receptors originate from a woman aged 70-85 years in a cohort exposed to, infected with or recovered from COVID-19 (not recorded which). Both conserved end residues are part of each CDR3. Each record gives: D gene, V gene, J gene, clone size, CDR3 DNA, CDR3 protein. A D gene is named only where the DNA matches it firmly. Clone size is shown for a subset of rows, as once, few, many or a class of expanded clone.

D: NA
V: TRBV2
J: TRBJ2-2
size: NA
DNA: TGTGCCAGCAGTCCAGCTAGCGCGCCCGGGGAGCTGTTTTTT
CDR3: CASSPASAPGELFF

D: NA
V: TRBV7-9
J: TRBJ1-1
size: NA
DNA: TGTGCCAGCAGCTTAGCGGGGGGTGCTGAAGCTTTCTTT
CDR3: CASSLAGGAEAFF

D: TRBD1
V: TRBV10-3
J: TRBJ1-5
size: NA
DNA: TGTGCCATCAGTGAAGGGCAGGGGGACCAGCCCCAGCATTTT
CDR3: CAISEGQGDQPQHF

D: NA
V: TRBV29-1
J: TRBJ1-1
size: NA
DNA: TGCAGCGTGTTTGGCCGGGTGAACACTGAAGCTTTCTTT
CDR3: CSVFGRVNTEAFF

D: NA
V: TRBV4-2
J: TRBJ1-6
size: few
DNA: TGTGCCAGCAGCCAAGAACGGGGTTCACCCCTCCACTTT
CDR3: CASSQERGSPLHF

D: NA
V: TRBV5-1
J: TRBJ1-2
size: NA
DNA: TGCGCCAGCTACAGGGCCTCCGAGGGCTACACCTTC
CDR3: CASYRASEGYTF

D: NA
V: TRBV18
J: TRBJ1-3
size: NA
DNA: TGTGCCAGCTCACCTCCGGGACAAACGAACTCTGGAAACACCATATATTTT
CDR3: CASSPPGQTNSGNTIYF

D: NA
V: TRBV28
J: TRBJ2-7
size: NA
DNA: TGTGCCAGCATTCGGGGAGACGAGCAGTACTTC
CDR3: CASIRGDEQYF

D: NA
V: TRBV3-1/TRBV3-2
J: TRBJ1-5
size: NA
DNA: TGTGCCAGCAGCCAAACGATAACAGTTAATCAGCCCCAGCATTTT
CDR3: CASSQTITVNQPQHF

D: TRBD1
V: TRBV5-4
J: TRBJ1-6
size: NA
DNA: TGTGCCAGCAGCTCGGAGGGACAGAATAATTCACCCCTCCACTTT
CDR3: CASSSEGQNNSPLHF

D: TRBD1
V: TRBV7-3
J: TRBJ1-6
size: NA
DNA: TGTGCCAGCAGCTTACTGGGACAGGGGGGTTCACCCCTCCACTTT
CDR3: CASSLLGQGGSPLHF

D: NA
V: TRBV3-1/TRBV3-2
J: TRBJ1-3
size: NA
DNA: TGTGCCAGCAGCTCGGGACTCCCGAGCTCTGGAAACACCATATATTTT
CDR3: CASSSGLPSSGNTIYF

D: NA
V: TRBV6-5
J: TRBJ1-1
size: NA
DNA: TGTGCCAGCAGTTACGAGGCGGGGAACACTGAAGCTTTCTTT
CDR3: CASSYEAGNTEAFF

D: TRBD1
V: TRBV7-2
J: TRBJ2-1
size: NA
DNA: TGTGCCAGCACCCCGGACAGGGGATCCAATGAGCAGTTCTTC
CDR3: CASTPDRGSNEQFF

D: NA
V: TRBV10-2
J: TRBJ2-5
size: NA
DNA: TGCGCCAGCAGTGAGTCCCCAGCGGGAGAGACCCAGTACTTC
CDR3: CASSESPAGETQYF

D: NA
V: TRBV6-6
J: TRBJ2-2
size: NA
DNA: TGTGCCAGCAGCACAACGACAGGAGGCACCGGGGAGCTGTTTTTT
CDR3: CASSTTTGGTGELFF

D: TRBD1
V: TRBV18
J: TRBJ2-6
size: NA
DNA: TGTGCCAGCTCACCGGGGGGACAGGGCGGTTCATACTCTGGGGCCAACGTCCTGACTTTC
CDR3: CASSPGGQGGSYSGANVLTF

D: NA
V: TRBV18
J: TRBJ2-7
size: NA
DNA: TGTGCCAGCTCACCACCCCAGAACTACGAGCAGTACTTC
CDR3: CASSPPQNYEQYF

D: NA
V: TRBV12-3/TRBV12-4
J: TRBJ1-1
size: NA
DNA: TGTGCCAGCAGTTTTGACTCTTTTGAAGCTTTCTTT
CDR3: CASSFDSFEAFF

D: TRBD1
V: TRBV9
J: TRBJ1-2
size: NA
DNA: TGTGCCAGCAGCGTAGGGACAGGGACTAATTCGGGAGGCTACACCTTC
CDR3: CASSVGTGTNSGGYTF

D: NA
V: TRBV7-2
J: TRBJ2-2
size: NA
DNA: TGTGCCAGCAGCTTACGCCGGGGAAGGACCGGGGAGCTGTTTTTT
CDR3: CASSLRRGRTGELFF

D: NA
V: TRBV6-5
J: TRBJ2-4
size: NA
DNA: TGTGCCAGCAGAGCAGGGGAGGGGAACATTCAGTACTTC
CDR3: CASRAGEGNIQYF

D: TRBD1
V: TRBV19
J: TRBJ1-1
size: few
DNA: TGTGCCAGTAGTATACAGGGGGTTAGAACTGAAGCTTTCTTT
CDR3: CASSIQGVRTEAFF

D: NA
V: TRBV27
J: TRBJ1-6
size: NA
DNA: TGTGCCAGCAGCGGGAAACAGTATAATTCACCCCTCCACTTT
CDR3: CASSGKQYNSPLHF

D: TRBD1
V: TRBV7-9
J: TRBJ1-4
size: NA
DNA: TGTGCCAGCAGCTCGCGGACAGGGACGGATGAAAAACTGTTTTTT
CDR3: CASSSRTGTDEKLFF

D: TRBD2
V: TRBV10-2
J: TRBJ2-5
size: NA
DNA: TGCGCCAGCAGAATCGGACTAGCGGGAGGGGTGACCCAGTACTTC
CDR3: CASRIGLAGGVTQYF

D: TRBD2
V: TRBV5-1
J: TRBJ2-1
size: NA
DNA: TGCGCCAGCAGCTTAGGACTAGTGATTTACAATGAGCAGTTCTTC
CDR3: CASSLGLVIYNEQFF

D: TRBD1
V: TRBV10-3
J: TRBJ2-3
size: NA
DNA: TGTGCCATCACCCAGACAGGGTCGAGCACAGATACGCAGTATTTT
CDR3: CAITQTGSSTDTQYF

D: TRBD2
V: TRBV9
J: TRBJ2-3
size: once
DNA: TGTGCCAGCAGCGTCAGCGGGAGCGTCGCAGATACGCAGTATTTT
CDR3: CASSVSGSVADTQYF

D: NA
V: TRBV18
J: TRBJ2-1
size: NA
DNA: TGTGCCAGCTCACCTTCCTCCCGGGAGCAGTTCTTC
CDR3: CASSPSSREQFF

D: TRBD2
V: TRBV4-2
J: TRBJ2-7
size: NA
DNA: TGTGCCAGCAGCCTAACAGGCGTAGCGGGAGGGGTAAAGCAGTACTTC
CDR3: CASSLTGVAGGVKQYF

D: NA
V: TRBV7-2
J: TRBJ2-7
size: NA
DNA: TGTGCCAGCAGCCCTACGCGCCAGGGGACCTACGAGCAGTACTTC
CDR3: CASSPTRQGTYEQYF